This T cell receptor beta chain was sequenced in a study of cytomegalovirus exposure and HLA in healthy donors. For this clone: The antigen is undetermined.

The primer mix had 60 Vbeta and 13 Jbeta primers. Produced via immunoSEQ multiplex PCR; TCRdb's table is partial and in-frame only. The sample's table shows around 150,000 clones. Study-level findings and limits: Rare sequences made up most TCRs, while some public TCRs were found in many donors. Roughly even sequencing depth across donors was the assumption behind the presence/absence analyses.

The CDR3 extends over 13 amino acids. Trimming removed 7 bases at V and 2 bases at J, with 12 bases between. Germline V CDR1 and CDR2: MDHEN, SYDVKM. What was sequenced was PBMCs. The chain uses TRBV28 and TRBJ2-7; D is perhaps TRBD2 (6 bases). This receptor was taken from a woman aged 55 to 70 in good health and CMV-seronegative. CDR3 loop: CASIGTGTYEQYF. CDR3 coding DNA: TGTGCCAGCATTGGGACTGGGACCTACGAGCAGTACTTC.